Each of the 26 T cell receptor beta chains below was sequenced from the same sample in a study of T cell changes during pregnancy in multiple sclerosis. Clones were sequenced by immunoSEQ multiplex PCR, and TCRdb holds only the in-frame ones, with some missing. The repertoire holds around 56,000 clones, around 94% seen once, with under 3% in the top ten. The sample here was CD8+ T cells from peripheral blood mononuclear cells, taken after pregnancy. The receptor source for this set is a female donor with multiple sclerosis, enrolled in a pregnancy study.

CDR3 sequence reads: CAISKDRNNEQFF. CDR3 bases: TGTGCCATCAGCAAGGACAGGAACAATGAGCAGTTCTTC. V gene TRBV10-3 combines with J gene TRBJ2-1, with 7 nucleotides matching TRBD1. The CDR3 spans 13 residues. The V and J ends lost 6 bases and 5 bases, in that order; junction bases with no gene match: 4. In germline, CDR1 is ENHRY, CDR2 SYGVKD.

This CDR3 reads CASSLTTGGYTF. CDR3 DNA: TGTGCCAGCAGTTTAACAACGGGTGGCTACACCTTC. The V and J genes are TRBV25-1 and TRBJ1-2, with no clear D. Between the trimmed V and J ends, which lost 5 bases and 7 bases, there was a span of 11 bases. The CDR3 has 12 amino acids. Germline V CDR1 and CDR2: MGHDK, SYGVNS.

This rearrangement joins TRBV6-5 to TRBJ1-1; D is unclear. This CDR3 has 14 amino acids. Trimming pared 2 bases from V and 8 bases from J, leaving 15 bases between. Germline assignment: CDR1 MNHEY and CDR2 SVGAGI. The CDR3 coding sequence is TGTGCCAGCAGTTACCTCGGGTCCCTGGCGGAAGCTTTCTTT. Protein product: CASSYLGSLAEAFF.

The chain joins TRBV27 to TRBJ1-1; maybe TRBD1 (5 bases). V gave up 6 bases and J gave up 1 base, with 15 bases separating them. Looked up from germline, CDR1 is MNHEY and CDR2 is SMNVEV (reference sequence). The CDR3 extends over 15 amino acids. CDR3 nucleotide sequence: TGTGCCAGCAGGCCCTGGCGCAGGGCGAACACTGAAGCTTTCTTT. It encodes CASRPWRRANTEAFF.

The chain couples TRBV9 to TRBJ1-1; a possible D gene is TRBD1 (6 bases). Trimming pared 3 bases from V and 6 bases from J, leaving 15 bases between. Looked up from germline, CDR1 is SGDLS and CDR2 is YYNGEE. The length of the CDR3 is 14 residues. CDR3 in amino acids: CASSDVVGGPEAFF. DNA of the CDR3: TGTGCCAGCAGCGACGTAGTAGGGGGTCCTGAAGCTTTCTTT.

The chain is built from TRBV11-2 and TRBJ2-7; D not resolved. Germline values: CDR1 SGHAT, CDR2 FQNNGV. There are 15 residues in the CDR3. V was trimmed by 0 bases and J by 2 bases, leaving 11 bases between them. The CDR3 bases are TGTGCCAGCAGCTTAGAGGGCGAAGCTGCCTACGAGCAGTACTTC. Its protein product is CASSLEGEAAYEQYF.

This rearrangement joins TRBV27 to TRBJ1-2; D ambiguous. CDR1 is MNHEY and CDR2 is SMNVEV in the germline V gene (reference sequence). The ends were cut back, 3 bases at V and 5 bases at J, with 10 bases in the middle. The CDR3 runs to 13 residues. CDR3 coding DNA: TGTGCCAGCAGTTTGGGAGGAATATATGGCTACACCTTC. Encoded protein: CASSLGGIYGYTF.

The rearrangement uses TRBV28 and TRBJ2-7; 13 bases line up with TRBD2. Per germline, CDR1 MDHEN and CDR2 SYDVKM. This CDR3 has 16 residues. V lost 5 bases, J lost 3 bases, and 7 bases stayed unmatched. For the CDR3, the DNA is TGTGCCAGCAGTCCCAGGACTAGCGGGAGAATCTACGAGCAGTACTTC. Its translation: CASSPRTSGRIYEQYF.

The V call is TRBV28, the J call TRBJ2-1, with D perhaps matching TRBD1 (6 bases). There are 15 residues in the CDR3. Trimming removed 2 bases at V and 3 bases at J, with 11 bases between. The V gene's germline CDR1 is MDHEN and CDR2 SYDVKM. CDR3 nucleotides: TGTGCCAGCAGTTTAATCCGGACAGTCTACAATGAGCAGTTCTTC. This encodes CASSLIRTVYNEQFF.

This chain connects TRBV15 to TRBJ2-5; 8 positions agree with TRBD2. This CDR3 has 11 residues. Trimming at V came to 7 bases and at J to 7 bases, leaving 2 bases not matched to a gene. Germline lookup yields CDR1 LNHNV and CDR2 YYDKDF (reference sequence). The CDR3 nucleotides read TGTGCCACCACCAGCGGGGGGACCCAGTACTTC. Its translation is CATTSGGTQYF. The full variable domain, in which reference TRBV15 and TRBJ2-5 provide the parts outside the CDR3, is DAMVIQNPRYQVTQFGKPVTLSCSQTLNHNVMYWYQQKSSQAPKLLFHYYDKDFNNEADTPDNFQSRRPNTSFCFLDIRSPGLGDTAMYLCATTSGGTQYFGPGTRLLVL.

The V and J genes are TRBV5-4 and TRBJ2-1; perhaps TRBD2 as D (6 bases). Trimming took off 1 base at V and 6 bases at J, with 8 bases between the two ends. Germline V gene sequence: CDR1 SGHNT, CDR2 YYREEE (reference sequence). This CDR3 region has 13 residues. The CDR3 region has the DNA TGTGCCAGCAGCTTGTGGGGGGTCAATGAGCAGTTCTTC. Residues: CASSLWGVNEQFF. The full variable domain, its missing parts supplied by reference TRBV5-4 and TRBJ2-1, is ETGVTQSPTHLIKTRGQQVTLRCSSQSGHNTVSWYQQALGQGPQFIFQYYREEENGRGNFPPRFSGLQFPNYSSELNVNALELDDSALYLCASSLWGVNEQFFGPGTRLTVL.

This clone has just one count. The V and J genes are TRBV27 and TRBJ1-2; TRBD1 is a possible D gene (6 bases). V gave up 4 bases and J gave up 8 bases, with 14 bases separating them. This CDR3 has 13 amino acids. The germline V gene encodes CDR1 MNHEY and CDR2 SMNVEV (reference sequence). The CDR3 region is CASSSAGVRGYTF. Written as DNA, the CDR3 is TGTGCCAGCAGTTCTGCAGGGGTGCGGGGCTACACCTTC.

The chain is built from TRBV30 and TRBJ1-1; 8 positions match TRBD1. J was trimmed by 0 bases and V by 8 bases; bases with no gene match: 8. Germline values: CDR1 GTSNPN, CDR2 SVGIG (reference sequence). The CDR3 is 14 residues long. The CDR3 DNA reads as TGTGCCCTAACAGGGGGGGGGATGAACACTGAAGCTTTCTTT. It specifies CALTGGGMNTEAFF. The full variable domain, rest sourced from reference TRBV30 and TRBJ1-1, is SQTIHQWPATLVQPVGSPLSLECTVEGTSNPNLYWYRQAAGRGLQLLFYSVGIGQISSEVPQNLSASRPQDRQFILSSKKLLLSDSGFYLCALTGGGMNTEAFFGQGTRLTVV.

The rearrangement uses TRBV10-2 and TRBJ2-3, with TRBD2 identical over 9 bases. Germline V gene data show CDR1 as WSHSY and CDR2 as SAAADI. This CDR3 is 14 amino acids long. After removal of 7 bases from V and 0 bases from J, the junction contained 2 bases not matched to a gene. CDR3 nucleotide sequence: TGCGCCAGCACCACTAGCGGGAGCACAGATACGCAGTATTTT. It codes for CASTTSGSTDTQYF.

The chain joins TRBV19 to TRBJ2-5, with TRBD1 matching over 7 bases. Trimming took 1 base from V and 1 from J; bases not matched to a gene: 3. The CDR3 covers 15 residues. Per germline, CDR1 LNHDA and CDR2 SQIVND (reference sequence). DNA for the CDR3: TGTGCCAGTAGTATAGGGACAGGCTTCCAAGAGACCCAGTACTTC. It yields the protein CASSIGTGFQETQYF.

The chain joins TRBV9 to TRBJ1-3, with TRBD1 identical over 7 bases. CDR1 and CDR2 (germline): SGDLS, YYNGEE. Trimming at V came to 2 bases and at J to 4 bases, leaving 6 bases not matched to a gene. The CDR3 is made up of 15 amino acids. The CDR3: CASSVDRAGGNTIYF. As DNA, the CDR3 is TGTGCCAGCAGCGTCGACAGGGCAGGCGGAAACACCATATATTTT.

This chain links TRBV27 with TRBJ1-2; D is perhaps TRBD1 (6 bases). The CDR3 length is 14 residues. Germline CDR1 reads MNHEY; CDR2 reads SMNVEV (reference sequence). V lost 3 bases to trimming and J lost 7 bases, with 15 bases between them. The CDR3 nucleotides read TGTGCCAGCAGTTTTTCGCCAGGGACAAGTGGCTACACCTTC. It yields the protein CASSFSPGTSGYTF.

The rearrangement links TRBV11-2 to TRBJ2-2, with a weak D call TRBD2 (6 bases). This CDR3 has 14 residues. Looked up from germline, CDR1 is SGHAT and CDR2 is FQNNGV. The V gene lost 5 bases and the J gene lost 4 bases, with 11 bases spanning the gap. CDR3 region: CASSVGTVTGELFF. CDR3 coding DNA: TGTGCCAGCAGCGTCGGGACTGTCACCGGGGAGCTGTTTTTT.

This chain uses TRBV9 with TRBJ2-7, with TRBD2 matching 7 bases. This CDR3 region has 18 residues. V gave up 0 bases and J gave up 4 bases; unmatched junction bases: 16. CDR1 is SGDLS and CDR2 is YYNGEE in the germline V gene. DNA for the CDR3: TGTGCCAGCAGCGTAGGGAATCAGGTGGCGGGAGAAGGATACGAGCAGTACTTC. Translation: CASSVGNQVAGEGYEQYF.

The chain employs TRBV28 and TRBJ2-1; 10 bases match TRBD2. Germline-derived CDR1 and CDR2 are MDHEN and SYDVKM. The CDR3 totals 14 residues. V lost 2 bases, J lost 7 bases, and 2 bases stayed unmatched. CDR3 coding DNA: TGTGCCAGCAGTTTACAGCGGGGGGGGAATGAGCAGTTCTTC. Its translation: CASSLQRGGNEQFF.

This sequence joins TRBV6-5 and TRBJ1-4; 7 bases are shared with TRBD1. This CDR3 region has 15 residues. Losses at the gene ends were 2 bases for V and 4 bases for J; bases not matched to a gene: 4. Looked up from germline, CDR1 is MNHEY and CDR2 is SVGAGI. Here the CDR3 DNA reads TGTGCCAGCAGTTACGGACAGGCCAATAATGAAAAACTGTTTTTT. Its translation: CASSYGQANNEKLFF.

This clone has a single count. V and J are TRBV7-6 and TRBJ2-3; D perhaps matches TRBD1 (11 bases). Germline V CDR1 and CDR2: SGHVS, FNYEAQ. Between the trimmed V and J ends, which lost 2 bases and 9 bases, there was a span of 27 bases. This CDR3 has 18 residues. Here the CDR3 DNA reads TGTGCCAGCAGCTTATTAGGACAGGGGGCTCTAGCGGGGGAGACGCAGTATTTT. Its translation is CASSLLGQGALAGETQYF.

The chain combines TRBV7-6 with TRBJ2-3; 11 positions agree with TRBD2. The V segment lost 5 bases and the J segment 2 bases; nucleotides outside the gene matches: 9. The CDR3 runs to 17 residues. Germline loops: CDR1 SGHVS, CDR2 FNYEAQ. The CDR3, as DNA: TGTGCCAGCAGCCAGACCGGGACTAGCGGCCTCACAGATACGCAGTATTTT. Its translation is CASSQTGTSGLTDTQYF.

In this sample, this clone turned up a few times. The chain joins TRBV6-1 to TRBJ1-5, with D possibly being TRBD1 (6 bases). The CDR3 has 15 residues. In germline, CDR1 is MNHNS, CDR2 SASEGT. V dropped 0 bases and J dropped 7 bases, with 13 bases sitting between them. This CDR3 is CASSEAGDTGQPQHF. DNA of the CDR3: TGTGCCAGCAGTGAAGCAGGGGACACGGGACAGCCCCAGCATTTT.

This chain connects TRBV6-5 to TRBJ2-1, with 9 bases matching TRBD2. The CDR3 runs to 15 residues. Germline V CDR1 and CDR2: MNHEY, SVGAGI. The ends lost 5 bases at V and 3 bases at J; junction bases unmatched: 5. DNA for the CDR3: TGTGCCAGCAGTCCCCGTAGCGGGAGCTACAATGAGCAGTTCTTC. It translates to CASSPRSGSYNEQFF.

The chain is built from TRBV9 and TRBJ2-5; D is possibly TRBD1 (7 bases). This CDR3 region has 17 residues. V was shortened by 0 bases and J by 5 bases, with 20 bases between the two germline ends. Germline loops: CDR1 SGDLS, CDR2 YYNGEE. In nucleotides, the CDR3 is TGTGCCAGCAGCGTAGGACTAGACAGGGTGGCTTGGGAGACCCAGTACTTC. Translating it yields CASSVGLDRVAWETQYF.